The rows below give T cell receptor beta chains drawn from one sample of a study of radiotherapy plus CTLA-4 blockade in lung cancer. Assay: immunoSEQ multiplex PCR; the TCRdb copy retains only in-frame clones and omits some. The table includes more than 30,000 clones, roughly 70% detected once. The sample here was peripheral blood, taken from a patient treated with radiotherapy plus ipilimumab. These receptors all stem from a human donor with non-small cell lung cancer who had stable disease on radiotherapy plus ipilimumab. Both conserved end residues are part of each CDR3. D genes are given only for firm matches. Rows give clone size only sometimes, using once, few, many, or a class for an expanded clone.

CDR3aa	CDR3nt	j_gene	d_gene	abundance	v_gene
CASSKGKGSPDTEAFF	TGTGCCAGCAGCAAAGGAAAGGGTTCCCCGGACACTGAAGCTTTCTTT	TRBJ1-1	NA	NA	TRBV11-2
CASSLGPLLAGAYEQYF	TGTGCCAGCAGCTTAGGGCCTCTACTAGCGGGTGCCTACGAGCAGTACTTC	TRBJ2-7	TRBD2	few	TRBV7-2
CASSQSGAQPYNEQFF	TGTGCCAGCAGCCAAAGCGGGGCCCAACCCTACAATGAGCAGTTCTTC	TRBJ2-1	TRBD2	few	TRBV7-6
CASSSTGYGYTF	TGTGCCAGCAGTTCGACAGGCTATGGCTACACCTTC	TRBJ1-2	NA	NA	TRBV7-3
CASSYPRVGGRASNDEQYF	TGTGCCAGCAGCTACCCTAGGGTGGGAGGGAGGGCGTCGAACGACGAGCAGTACTTC	TRBJ2-7	TRBD2	few	TRBV7-9
CASSSMTGGAYNEQFF	TGCGCCAGCAGCTCAATGACAGGGGGCGCGTACAATGAGCAGTTCTTC	TRBJ2-1	TRBD1	NA	TRBV5-1
CASSYTGLGNQPQHF	TGTGCCAGCAGTTACACCGGGCTGGGTAATCAGCCCCAGCATTTT	TRBJ1-5	NA	NA	TRBV6-6
CASSLGGGYNEKLFF	TGTGCCAGCAGCTTAGGAGGGGGATATAATGAAAAACTGTTTTTT	TRBJ1-4	NA	NA	TRBV7-2
CASSYSNRREAFF	TGTGCCAGCAGTTACTCAAACAGGAGGGAAGCTTTCTTT	TRBJ1-1	NA	NA	TRBV6-5
CASSLTGEPGDTQYF	TGTGCCAGCAGCTTGACAGGGGAACCCGGTGATACGCAGTATTTT	TRBJ2-3	TRBD1	NA	TRBV7-3
CASSLGGFGELFF	TGTGCCAGCAGCTTAGGAGGGTTCGGGGAGCTGTTTTTT	TRBJ2-2	NA	NA	TRBV11-2
CASSLAGVPTSGKVNEQFF	TGTGCCAGCAGCTTAGCCGGGGTCCCGACTAGCGGGAAAGTGAATGAGCAGTTCTTC	TRBJ2-1	TRBD2	NA	TRBV7-9
CASSLGAANTGELFF	TGCGCCAGCAGCTTGGGGGCAGCCAACACCGGGGAGCTGTTTTTT	TRBJ2-2	NA	NA	TRBV5-1
CASSLWAGGPYNEQFF	TGTGCCAGCAGCTTATGGGCAGGGGGCCCTTACAATGAGCAGTTCTTC	TRBJ2-1	TRBD1	NA	TRBV7-2
CASSREAGGPYEQYF	TGTGCCAGCAGCCGAGAAGCGGGAGGGCCCTACGAGCAGTACTTC	TRBJ2-7	TRBD2	few	TRBV9
CASSDRALRSYEQYF	TGTGCCAGCAGTGACAGGGCATTACGGTCCTACGAGCAGTACTTC	TRBJ2-7	TRBD1	once	TRBV27
CASSTSGRIYEQYF	TGTGCCAGTAGTACGAGCGGGAGGATCTACGAGCAGTACTTC	TRBJ2-7	TRBD2	NA	TRBV19
CASSSPQREQYF	TGTGCCAGCAGCTCACCGCAGCGGGAGCAGTACTTC	TRBJ2-7	NA	NA	TRBV7-2
CASSIRGDSYEQYF	TGTGCCAGTAGTATACGAGGGGACTCCTACGAGCAGTACTTC	TRBJ2-7	NA	NA	TRBV19
CASSARGSNTGELFF	TGTGCCAGCAGCGCCCGTGGTAGTAACACCGGGGAGCTGTTTTTT	TRBJ2-2	NA	NA	TRBV9
CASSPPSTDTQYF	TGTGCCAGCAGTCCCCCGAGCACAGATACGCAGTATTTT	TRBJ2-3	NA	NA	TRBV28
CASSRQGSYNEQFF	TGTGCCAGCAGTAGACAGGGAAGCTACAATGAGCAGTTCTTC	TRBJ2-1	TRBD1	NA	TRBV13
CASSEFREKGTNTEAFF	TGTGCCAGCAGCGAATTCCGTGAGAAAGGGACTAACACTGAAGCTTTCTTT	TRBJ1-1	NA	once	TRBV13
CASSLEDSSDTQYF	TGTGCCAGCAGCTTAGAGGACTCCTCGGATACGCAGTATTTT	TRBJ2-3	NA	NA	TRBV7-6
CASSLSLAGETQYF	TGTGCCAGCAGTTTATCTTTAGCGGGAGAGACCCAGTACTTC	TRBJ2-5	TRBD2	NA	TRBV27